This entry lists 5 T cell receptor beta chains sequenced from one sample in a study of Ad26.COV2.S vaccination and SARS-CoV-2 variants. The treatment is: about 20 received Ad26.COV2.S at low or high dose, single or two shots; 5 received placebo; per-sample allocation not given. The study sampled participants on day 63 after the first vaccine or placebo injection. The repertoire was sequenced with immunoSEQ multiplex PCR; TCRdb's copy has only in-frame clones and lacks some. The sample contains approximately 400,000 clones, roughly 85% of which appear only once. This material consisted of peripheral blood, taken in a trial of Ad26.COV2.S vaccine versus placebo. The origin of the receptors is a person between 18 and 65 years old who received the Ad26.COV2.S COVID-19 vaccine or a placebo.

This clone turned up a few times. The chain combines TRBV12-5 with TRBJ1-1; D is unclear. The CDR3 has 12 residues. Germline lookup yields CDR1 LGHNT and CDR2 FRNRAP. V lost 4 bases to trimming and J lost 4 bases, with 7 bases between them. As DNA, the CDR3 is TGTGCTAGTGGTTACAGTGGCACTGAAGCTTTCTTT. As protein: CASGYSGTEAFF.

This chain links TRBV4-1 with TRBJ2-1; possibly TRBD2 for D (6 bases). Trimming cost V 1 base and J 4 bases, with 20 bases left between them. This CDR3 has 18 residues. Germline loops: CDR1 MGHRA, CDR2 YSYEKL. The CDR3 loop is CASSQAIVTSHKYNEQFF. CDR3 sequence (DNA): TGCGCCAGCAGCCAAGCAATAGTGACTAGTCACAAATACAATGAGCAGTTCTTC.

This chain uses TRBV4-1 with TRBJ2-3; 9 bases agree with TRBD2. From germline, CDR1 is MGHRA and CDR2 YSYEKL. After removal of 3 bases from V and 6 bases from J, the junction contained 16 bases not matched to a gene. CDR3 length: 18 amino acids. This CDR3 reads CASSQGRASGGPRDTQYF. CDR3 in DNA: TGCGCCAGCAGCCAGGGCCGAGCGAGCGGGGGGCCGAGGGATACGCAGTATTTT.

The rearrangement joins TRBV6-5 to TRBJ1-2; a weak D match, TRBD1 (6 bases). From germline, CDR1 is MNHEY and CDR2 SVGAGI. The ends were cut back, 9 bases at V and 0 bases at J, with 11 bases in the middle. The length of the CDR3 is 13 residues. DNA for the CDR3: TGTGCCAGTCGGGACACTCCTAACTATGGCTACACCTTC. Residues: CASRDTPNYGYTF.

In nucleotides, the CDR3 is TGTGCCAGCAGCTCAGGAGCAGCCCGGAATGAGCAGTTCTTC. The encoded protein is CASSSGAARNEQFF. The chain has TRBV7-3 and TRBJ2-1; D remains ambiguous. Deletions cut 4 bases from V and 7 bases from J, with 14 bases between. Germline V gives CDR1 SGHTA, CDR2 FQGTGA. CDR3 length: 14 residues.